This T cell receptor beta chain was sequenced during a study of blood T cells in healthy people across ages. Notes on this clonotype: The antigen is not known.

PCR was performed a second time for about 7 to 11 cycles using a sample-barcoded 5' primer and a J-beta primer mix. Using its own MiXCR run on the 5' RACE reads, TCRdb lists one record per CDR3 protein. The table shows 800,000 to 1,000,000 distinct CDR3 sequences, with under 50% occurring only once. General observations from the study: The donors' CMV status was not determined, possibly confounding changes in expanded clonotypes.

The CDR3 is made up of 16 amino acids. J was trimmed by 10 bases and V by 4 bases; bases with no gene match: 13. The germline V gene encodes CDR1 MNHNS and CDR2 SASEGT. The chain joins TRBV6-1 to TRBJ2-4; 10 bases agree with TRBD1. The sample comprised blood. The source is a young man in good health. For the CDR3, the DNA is TGTGCCAGCAGTGCAACCGGGACAGGGGAGCAGGGTATTCAGTACTTC. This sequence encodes CASSATGTGEQGIQYF.